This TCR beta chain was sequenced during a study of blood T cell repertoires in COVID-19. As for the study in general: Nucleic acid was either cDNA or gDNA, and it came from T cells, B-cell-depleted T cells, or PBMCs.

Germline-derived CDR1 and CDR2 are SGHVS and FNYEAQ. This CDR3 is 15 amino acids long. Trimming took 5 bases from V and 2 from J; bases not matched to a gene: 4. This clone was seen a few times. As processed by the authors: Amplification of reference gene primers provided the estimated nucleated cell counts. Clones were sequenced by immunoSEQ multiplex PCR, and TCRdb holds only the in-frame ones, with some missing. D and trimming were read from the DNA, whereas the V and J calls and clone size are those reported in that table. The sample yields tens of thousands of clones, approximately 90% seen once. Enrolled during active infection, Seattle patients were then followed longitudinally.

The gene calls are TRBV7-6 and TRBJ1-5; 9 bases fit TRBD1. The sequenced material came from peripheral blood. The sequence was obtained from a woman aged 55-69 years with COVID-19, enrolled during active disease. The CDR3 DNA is TGTGCCAGCAGCCGAACAGGGGGCGGCAATCAGCCCCAGCATTTT. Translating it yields CASSRTGGGNQPQHF. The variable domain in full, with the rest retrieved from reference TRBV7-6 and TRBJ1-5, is GAGVSQSPRYKVTKRGQDVALRCDPISGHVSLYWYRQALGQGPEFLTYFNYEAQQDKSGLPNDRFSAERPEGSISTLTIQRTEQRDSAMYRCASSRTGGGNQPQHFGDGTRLSIL.